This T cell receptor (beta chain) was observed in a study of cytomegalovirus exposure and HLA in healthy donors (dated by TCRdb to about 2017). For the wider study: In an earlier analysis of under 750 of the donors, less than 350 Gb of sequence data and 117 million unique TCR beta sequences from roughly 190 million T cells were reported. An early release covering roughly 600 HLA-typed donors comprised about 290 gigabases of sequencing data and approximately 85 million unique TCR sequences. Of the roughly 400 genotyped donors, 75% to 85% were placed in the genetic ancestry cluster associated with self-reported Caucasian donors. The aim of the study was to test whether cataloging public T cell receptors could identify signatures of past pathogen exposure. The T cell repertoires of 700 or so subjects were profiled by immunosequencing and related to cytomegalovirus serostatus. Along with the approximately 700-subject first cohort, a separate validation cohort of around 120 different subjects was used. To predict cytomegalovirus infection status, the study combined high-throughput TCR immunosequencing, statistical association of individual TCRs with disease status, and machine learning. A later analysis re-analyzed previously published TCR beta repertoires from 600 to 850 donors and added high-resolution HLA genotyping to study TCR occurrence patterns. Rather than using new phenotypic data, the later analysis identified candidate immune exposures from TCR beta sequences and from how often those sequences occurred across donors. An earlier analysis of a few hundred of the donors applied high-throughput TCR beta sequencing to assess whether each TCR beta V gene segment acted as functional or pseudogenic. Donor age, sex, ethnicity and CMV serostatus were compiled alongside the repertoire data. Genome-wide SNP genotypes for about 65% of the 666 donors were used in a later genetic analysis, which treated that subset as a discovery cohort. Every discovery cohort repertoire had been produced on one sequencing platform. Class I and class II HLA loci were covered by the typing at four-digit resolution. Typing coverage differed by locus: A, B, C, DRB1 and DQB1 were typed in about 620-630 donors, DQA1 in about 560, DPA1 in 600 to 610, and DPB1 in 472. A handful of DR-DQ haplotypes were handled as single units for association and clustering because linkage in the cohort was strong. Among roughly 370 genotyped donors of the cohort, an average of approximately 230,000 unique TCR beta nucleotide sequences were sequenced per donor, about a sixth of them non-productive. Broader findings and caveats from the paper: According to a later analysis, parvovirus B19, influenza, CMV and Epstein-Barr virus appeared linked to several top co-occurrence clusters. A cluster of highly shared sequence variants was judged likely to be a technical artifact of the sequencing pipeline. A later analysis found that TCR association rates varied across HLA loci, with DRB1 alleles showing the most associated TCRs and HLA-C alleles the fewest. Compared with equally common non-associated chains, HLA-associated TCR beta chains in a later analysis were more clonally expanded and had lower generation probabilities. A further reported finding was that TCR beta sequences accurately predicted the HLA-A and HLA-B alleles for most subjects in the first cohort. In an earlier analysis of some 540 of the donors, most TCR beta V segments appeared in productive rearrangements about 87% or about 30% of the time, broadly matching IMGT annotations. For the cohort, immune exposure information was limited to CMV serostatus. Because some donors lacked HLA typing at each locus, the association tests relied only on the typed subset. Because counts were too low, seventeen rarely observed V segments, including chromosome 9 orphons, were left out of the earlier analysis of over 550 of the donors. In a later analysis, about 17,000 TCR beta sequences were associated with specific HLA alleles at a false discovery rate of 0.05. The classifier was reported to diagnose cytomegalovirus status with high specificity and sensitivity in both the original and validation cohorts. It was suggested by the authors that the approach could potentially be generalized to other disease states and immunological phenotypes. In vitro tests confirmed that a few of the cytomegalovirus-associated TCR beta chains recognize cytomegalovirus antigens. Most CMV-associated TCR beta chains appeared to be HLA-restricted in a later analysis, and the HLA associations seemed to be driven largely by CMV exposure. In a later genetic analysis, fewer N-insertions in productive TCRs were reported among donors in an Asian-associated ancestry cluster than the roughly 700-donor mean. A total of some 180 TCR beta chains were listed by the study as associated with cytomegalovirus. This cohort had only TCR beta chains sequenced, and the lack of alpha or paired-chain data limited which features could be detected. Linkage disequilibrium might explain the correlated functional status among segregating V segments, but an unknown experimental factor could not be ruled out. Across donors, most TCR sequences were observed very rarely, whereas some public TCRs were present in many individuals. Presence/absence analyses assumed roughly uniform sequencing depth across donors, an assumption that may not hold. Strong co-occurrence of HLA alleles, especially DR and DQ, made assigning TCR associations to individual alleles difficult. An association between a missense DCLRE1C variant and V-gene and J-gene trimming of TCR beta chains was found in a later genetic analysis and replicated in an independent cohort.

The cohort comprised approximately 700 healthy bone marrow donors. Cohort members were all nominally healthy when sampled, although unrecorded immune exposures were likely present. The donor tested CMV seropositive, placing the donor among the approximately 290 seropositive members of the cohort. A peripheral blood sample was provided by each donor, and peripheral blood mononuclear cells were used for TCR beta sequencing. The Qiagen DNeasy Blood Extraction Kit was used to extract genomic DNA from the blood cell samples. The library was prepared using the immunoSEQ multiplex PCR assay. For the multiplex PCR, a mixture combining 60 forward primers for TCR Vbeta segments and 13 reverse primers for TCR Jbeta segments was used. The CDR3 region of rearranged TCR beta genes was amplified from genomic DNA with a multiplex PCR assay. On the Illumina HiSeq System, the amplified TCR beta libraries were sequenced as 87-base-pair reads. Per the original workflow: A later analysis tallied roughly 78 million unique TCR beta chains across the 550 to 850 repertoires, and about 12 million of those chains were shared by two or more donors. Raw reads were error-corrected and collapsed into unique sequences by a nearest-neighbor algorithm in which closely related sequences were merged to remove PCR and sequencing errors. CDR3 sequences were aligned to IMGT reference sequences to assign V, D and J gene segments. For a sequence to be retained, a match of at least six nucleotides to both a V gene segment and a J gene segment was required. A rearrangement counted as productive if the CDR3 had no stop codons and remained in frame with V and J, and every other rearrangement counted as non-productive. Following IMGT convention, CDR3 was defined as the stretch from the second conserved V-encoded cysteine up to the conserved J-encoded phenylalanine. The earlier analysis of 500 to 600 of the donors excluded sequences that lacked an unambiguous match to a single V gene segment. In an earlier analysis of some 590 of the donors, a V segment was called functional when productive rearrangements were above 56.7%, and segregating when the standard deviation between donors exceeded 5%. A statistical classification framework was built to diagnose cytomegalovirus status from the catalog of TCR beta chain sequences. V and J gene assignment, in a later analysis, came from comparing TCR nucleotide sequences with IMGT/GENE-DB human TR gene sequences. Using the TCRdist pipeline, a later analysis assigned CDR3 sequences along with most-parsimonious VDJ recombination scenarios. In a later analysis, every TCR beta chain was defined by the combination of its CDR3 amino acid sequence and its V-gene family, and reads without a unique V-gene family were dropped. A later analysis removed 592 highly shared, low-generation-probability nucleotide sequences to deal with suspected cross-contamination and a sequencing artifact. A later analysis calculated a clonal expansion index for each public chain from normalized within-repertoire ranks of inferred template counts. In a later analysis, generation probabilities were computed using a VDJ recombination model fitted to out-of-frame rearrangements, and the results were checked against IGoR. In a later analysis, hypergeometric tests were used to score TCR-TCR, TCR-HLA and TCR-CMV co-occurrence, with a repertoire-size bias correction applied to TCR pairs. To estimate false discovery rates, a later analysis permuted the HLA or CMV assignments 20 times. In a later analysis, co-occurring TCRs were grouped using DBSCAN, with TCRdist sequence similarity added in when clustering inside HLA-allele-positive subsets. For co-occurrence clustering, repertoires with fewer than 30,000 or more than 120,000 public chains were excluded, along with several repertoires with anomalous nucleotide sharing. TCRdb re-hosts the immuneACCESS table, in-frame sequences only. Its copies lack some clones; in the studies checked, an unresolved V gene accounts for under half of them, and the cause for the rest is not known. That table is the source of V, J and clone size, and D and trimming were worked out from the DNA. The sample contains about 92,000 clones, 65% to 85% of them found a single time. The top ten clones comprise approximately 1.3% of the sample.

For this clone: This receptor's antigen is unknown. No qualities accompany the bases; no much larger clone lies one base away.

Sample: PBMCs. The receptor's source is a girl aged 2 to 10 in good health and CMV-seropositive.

At the DNA level, the sequence is TGCAGTGCTAGAGTCACTGTTGGCTACACCTTC. It translates as CSARVTVGYTF. This chain joins TRBV20-1 to TRBJ1-2; the D gene lacks a confident call. The trim is 1 base for V and 7 bases for J, with a gap of 7 bases between the germline ends. There are 11 amino acids in the CDR3, from cysteine to phenylalanine inclusive. The retained sequence is limited to the CDR3, 33 bases, with the frame set at the first base. From a lookup of the germline V gene (reference sequence), CDR1 and CDR2 are DFQATT and SNEGSKA.